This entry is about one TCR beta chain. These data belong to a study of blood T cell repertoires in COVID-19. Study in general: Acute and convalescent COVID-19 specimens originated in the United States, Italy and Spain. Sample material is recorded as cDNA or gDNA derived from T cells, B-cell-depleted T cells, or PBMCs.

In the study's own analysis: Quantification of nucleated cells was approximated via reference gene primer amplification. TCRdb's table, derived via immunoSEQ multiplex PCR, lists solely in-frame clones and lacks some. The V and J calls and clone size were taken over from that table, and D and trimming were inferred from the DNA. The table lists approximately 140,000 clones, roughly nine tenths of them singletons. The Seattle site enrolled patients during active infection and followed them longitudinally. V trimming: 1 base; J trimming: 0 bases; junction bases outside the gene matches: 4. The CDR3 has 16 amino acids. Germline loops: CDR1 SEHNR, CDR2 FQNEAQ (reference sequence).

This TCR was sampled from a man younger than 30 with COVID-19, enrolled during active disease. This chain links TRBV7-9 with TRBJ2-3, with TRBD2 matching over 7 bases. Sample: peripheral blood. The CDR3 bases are TGTGCCAGCAGCTTAGGTACTAGCGAGAGCACAGATACGCAGTATTTT. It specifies CASSLGTSESTDTQYF.